The 12 T cell receptor beta chains given below trace back to one sample, sequenced in a study of blood T cell repertoires in COVID-19. Profiling relied on immunoSEQ multiplex PCR, and the TCRdb table lists in-frame clones only, not all of them. The table lists some 120,000 clones, around nine tenths of them singletons, with approximately 8% in the top ten. Sequences were obtained from peripheral blood. Source of these receptors: a man in his fifties or sixties with acute or convalescent COVID-19.

The V call is TRBV6-5, the J call TRBJ2-7, with 8 bases that match TRBD1. Trimming took 0 bases from V and 2 from J; bases not matched to a gene: 6. Germline CDR1 MNHEY, CDR2 SVGAGI. The CDR3 consists of 16 residues. Here the CDR3 reads CASSYSGQEVAYEQYF. CDR3 in DNA: TGTGCCAGCAGTTACTCGGGACAGGAGGTCGCCTACGAGCAGTACTTC.

The J gene is TRBJ2-5, the V gene TRBV7-6, with 8 bases lining up with TRBD2. This CDR3 has 16 residues. Trimming cost V 7 bases and J 7 bases; bases outside gene matches: 17. The germline V gene encodes CDR1 SGHVS and CDR2 FNYEAQ. This chain's CDR3 is CASTPGSGNDPSTQYF. DNA of the CDR3: TGTGCCAGCACCCCGGGTAGCGGGAACGATCCGTCGACCCAGTACTTC.

DNA of the CDR3: TGTGCCATCAGTGAGTCGGGGACTAGGATTTCCAATGAGCAGTTCTTC. It codes for CAISESGTRISNEQFF. The genes are TRBV10-3 and TRBJ2-1; 8 positions match TRBD2. The V gene end was trimmed by 0 bases and the J gene end by 6 bases; junction bases not matched to a gene: 7. Germline V gene data show CDR1 as ENHRY and CDR2 as SYGVKD. CDR3 size: 16 residues.

This sequence joins TRBV5-1 and TRBJ2-7; 11 bases are a match to TRBD1. Trimming took 2 bases from V and 7 from J; bases not matched to a gene: 5. The CDR3 extends over 14 amino acids. CDR1 and CDR2 from the germline V gene are SGHRS and YFSETQ. CDR3 region: CASSFGQGAGEQYF. In nucleotides, the CDR3 is TGCGCCAGCAGCTTTGGACAGGGGGCAGGGGAGCAGTACTTC. The full variable domain, in which reference TRBV5-1 and TRBJ2-7 provide the parts outside the CDR3, is KAGVTQTPRYLIKTRGQQVTLSCSPISGHRSVSWYQQTPGQGLQFLFEYFSETQRNKGNFPGRFSGRQFSNSRSEMNVSTLELGDSALYLCASSFGQGAGEQYFGPGTRLTVT.

The chain combines TRBV6-5 with TRBJ2-7, with TRBD2 as a possible D gene (5 bases). Germline V gene sequence: CDR1 MNHEY, CDR2 SVGAGI. Trimming took off 5 bases at V and 0 bases at J, with 8 bases between the two ends. The CDR3 is 13 amino acids. For the CDR3, the DNA is TGTGCCAGCAGTACGGGAACCTCCTACGAGCAGTACTTC. Translated, it gives CASSTGTSYEQYF.

This clone occurred once. The J gene is TRBJ1-2, the V gene TRBV6-6, with 7 bases identical to TRBD1. The V segment lost 4 bases and the J segment 3 bases; nucleotides outside the gene matches: 8. The length of the CDR3 is 15 residues. Germline-derived CDR1 and CDR2 are MNHNY and SVGAGI (reference sequence). Written as DNA, the CDR3 is TGTGCCAGCAGTTGGGGACAGACTCGAGACTATGGCTACACCTTC. Amino acid sequence: CASSWGQTRDYGYTF.

This chain uses TRBV2 with TRBJ1-5; D perhaps matches TRBD1 (5 bases). Germline values: CDR1 SNHLY, CDR2 FYNNEI. The CDR3 totals 14 residues. Trimming pared 5 bases from V and 5 bases from J, leaving 13 bases between. The CDR3 here is CASSPTGGDQPQHF. As DNA, the CDR3 is TGTGCCAGCAGTCCGACGGGGGGGGATCAGCCCCAGCATTTT.

The chain employs TRBV5-4 and TRBJ1-1; a possible D gene is TRBD1 (6 bases). Looked up from germline, CDR1 is SGHNT and CDR2 is YYREEE (reference sequence). With 4 bases removed from V and 4 bases from J, the gap between germline ends came to 14 bases. The CDR3 consists of 14 residues. This CDR3 reads CASSIIARGTEAFF. The CDR3 coding sequence is TGTGCCAGCAGCATAATAGCCAGGGGCACTGAAGCTTTCTTT.

The chain employs TRBV5-4 and TRBJ2-3; D gene unclear. The CDR3 has 11 residues. The V and J ends lost 2 bases and 8 bases respectively, with 6 bases between them. Germline CDR1 and CDR2: SGHNT and YYREEE (reference sequence). CDR3 region: CASSFQATQYF. DNA of the CDR3: TGTGCCAGCAGCTTCCAAGCTACGCAGTATTTT.

With regard to this clone: The same CDR3 arises from other DNA sequences in this sample as well. The chain has TRBV2 and TRBJ1-1, with 7 bases aligning to TRBD1. V lost 2 bases and J lost 2; bases outside the gene matches: 2. Germline CDR1 is SNHLY and CDR2 is FYNNEI. This CDR3 spans 14 amino acids. DNA of the CDR3: TGTGCCAGCAGTGAAAGGACAGGTAACACTGAAGCTTTCTTT. Amino acid sequence: CASSERTGNTEAFF.

This clone was picked up a small number of times. This chain connects TRBV6-5 to TRBJ1-2, with a possible D match to TRBD1 (6 bases). The V gene lost 1 base and the J gene lost 6 bases, with 9 bases spanning the gap. Germline V gives CDR1 MNHEY, CDR2 SVGAGI. The CDR3 spans 13 residues. The CDR3 sequence is CASSYFQGNGYTF. As DNA, the CDR3 is TGTGCCAGCAGTTACTTCCAGGGGAATGGCTACACCTTC.

J is TRBJ2-3 and V is TRBV10-3, with 7 bases lining up with TRBD2. This CDR3 spans 17 amino acids. V dropped 2 bases and J dropped 7; count of bases not matched to a gene: 15. The germline V gene encodes CDR1 ENHRY and CDR2 SYGVKD. CDR3 sequence: CAISEGAGLIKEHTQYF. The CDR3 DNA is TGTGCCATCAGTGAGGGAGCGGGACTGATAAAGGAACATACGCAGTATTTT.